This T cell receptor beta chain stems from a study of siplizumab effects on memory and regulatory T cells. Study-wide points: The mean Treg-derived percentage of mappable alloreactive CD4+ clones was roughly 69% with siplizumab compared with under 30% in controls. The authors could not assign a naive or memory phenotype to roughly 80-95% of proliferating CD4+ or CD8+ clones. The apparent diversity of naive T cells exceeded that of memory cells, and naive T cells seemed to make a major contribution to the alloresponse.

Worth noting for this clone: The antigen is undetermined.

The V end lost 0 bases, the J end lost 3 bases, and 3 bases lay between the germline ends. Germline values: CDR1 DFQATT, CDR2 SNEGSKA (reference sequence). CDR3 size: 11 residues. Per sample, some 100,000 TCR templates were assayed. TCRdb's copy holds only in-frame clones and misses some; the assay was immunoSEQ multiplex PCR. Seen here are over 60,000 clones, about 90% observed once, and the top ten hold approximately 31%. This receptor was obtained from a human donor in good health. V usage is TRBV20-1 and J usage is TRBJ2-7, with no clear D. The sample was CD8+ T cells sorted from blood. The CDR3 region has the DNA TGCAGTGCTAGAGACTACTACGAGCAGTACTTC. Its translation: CSARDYYEQYF.